This T cell receptor (beta chain) was sequenced for a study of blood T cells in healthy people across ages (dated by TCRdb to about 2015). Describing the broader study: In model experiments, template switching captured roughly one uniquely barcoded TCR beta cDNA molecule for every two T cells. Two additional independent replicas of 1 million unique cDNA reads from the same blood draw were analyzed for two donors (one aged 18 to 30 and one aged 80 or older). The study measured age-related changes in TCR beta repertoire diversity using deep sequencing normalized with unique cDNA molecular identifiers. To avoid experimental bias, donors of different ages were spread randomly across the sequencing lanes. The donors were divided into four age groups: young (average around 15 years), middle-aged (about 39), aged (about 56) and long-lived (about 84). The research as a whole found: Estimates of total diversity from one million sequenced T cells were regarded as lower bounds and underestimates. Observed TCR beta diversity per million T cells fell roughly linearly with age, and a significant reduction was already apparent by age around 40. Bulk unsorted PBMC profiling prevented conclusive comparison of naive and antigen-experienced compartments. There was a strong correlation between observed TCR beta diversity and the percentage of naive T cells measured by flow cytometry. Compared with the aged group, the long-lived group had more naive CD4+ T cells, fewer expanded clones and increased TCR diversity, a pattern suggesting age selection. Donor CMV infection status was unknown, potentially confounding age-related changes in expanded clonotypes.

The donors were roughly 40 Caucasian individuals from Russia, aged about 6 to 95 years, who were systemically healthy. Each donor gave 8 to 10 milliliters of peripheral blood, collected into EDTA-treated Vacutainer tubes. Ficoll-Paque density-gradient centrifugation was used to isolate PBMCs, with at least 7 million per sample. Total RNA, at least 5 micrograms per sample, was extracted from PBMCs with Trizol reagent. For every donor, flow cytometry on a PBMC aliquot measured the percentage of naive CD45RAhigh/CD27high T cells. Including cysteine and phenylalanine, the CDR3 has 17 amino acids. Kept here is only the CDR3 DNA, which spans 51 bases and is read in frame from base 1. The germline V gene (reference sequence) specifies DFQATT as CDR1 and SNEGSKA as CDR2. The junction carries 13 bases between V and J, which are trimmed by 1 base and 0 bases respectively. Library method: 5' RACE. Sequencing took place on an Illumina HiSeq 2500. A second PCR of roughly 7 to 12 cycles was performed with a sample-barcoded 5' primer and a J-beta primer mix. A unique molecular identifier was introduced onto each TCR beta cDNA molecule by a template-switch 5' adaptor carrying 12 random nucleotides. Each sample yielded at least 2.5 million CDR3-containing paired-end reads. All of the RNA was converted into first-strand cDNA using the Mint cDNA synthesis kit, with a TRBC-specific oligonucleotide serving as the primer. All cDNA was treated with uracil-DNA glycosylase and then went through a first 18-cycle PCR with the universal primers M1SS and BC2_uni_R. Per the original workflow: Normalization of each sample was performed by random selection of 1 million high-quality reads, each carrying a distinct molecular identifier. Reads sharing molecular identifiers were discarded rather than binned into consensus sequences. MiTCR, set to a Q25 quality threshold and the strictest error-elimination algorithm, was used for CDR3 identification, clonotype clustering and error correction. A nonparametric unseen species model using Euler transformation provided a lower-bound estimate of total TCR beta diversity. TCRdb's own reprocessing of the public reads used fastp at Q25 and MiXCR and kept productive beta chains. Rows with one shared CDR3 protein collapse into an entry with the most common genes and DNA. TCRdb, rather than the study authors, made the V and J calls. This sample holds approximately 770,000 distinct CDR3 sequences; about three fifths were observed only once. In total, the top ten clones hold around 20% of the sample.

With respect to this clonotype: Its antigen has not been determined. There are no base qualities to consult, and no much larger clone falls within one base.

This TCR was sampled from a man aged 25-40 years in good health. This chain joins TRBV20-1 to TRBJ1-6; a confident D gene designation cannot be given. Input material: blood. The sequenced DNA: TGCAGTGCTAGAGCCATCGACGAAAGCTCCTATAATTCACCCCTCCACTTT. The resulting protein is CSARAIDESSYNSPLHF.